Each of the 32 T cell receptor beta chains below was sequenced from the same sample in a study of molecular identifiers for immune sequencing clone quantification. TCRdb re-analysed the PCR reads in MiXCR, keeping a single row per CDR3 protein. Here the sample spans roughly 630,000 distinct CDR3 sequences, about 25% being singletons. Sample: naive CD8+ T cells from blood, with Jurkat cell RNA spiked in. Subset denoted: FACS-sorted CD8+CD4-CCR7+CD45RA+ naive T cells. These receptors were obtained from a human donor in good health. Some libraries in this study had Jurkat cell RNA spiked in.

CDR3 sequence reads: CASSGRRSTEAFF. The CDR3 DNA is TGTGCCAGCAGTGGAAGACGGTCCACTGAAGCTTTCTTT. This chain links TRBV27 with TRBJ1-1; no clear D. The germline V gene has CDR1 MNHEY and CDR2 SMNVEV (reference sequence). V was pared by 5 bases and J by 4 bases, with 11 bases between. The CDR3 is 13 amino acids.

To note about this clonotype: One junction end disagrees with the germline gene, perhaps due to a read error. The V call is TRBV5-3, the J call TRBJ2-5; unclear D gene. TRBV5-3 counts as an open reading frame of uncertain function. There are 14 residues in the CDR3. The CDR3 DNA is TGTGCCAGCAGCTTCGGTGGCGTTAGGGAGACCCAGTACTTC. It is translated as CASSFGGVRETQYF.

The chain couples TRBV12-3 or TRBV12-4 to TRBJ2-4; TRBD2 matches at 8 bases. There are 13 residues in the CDR3. Trimming removed 5 bases from V and 8 bases from J; junction bases left unmatched: 5. The CDR3 is CASSLREEDIQYF. CDR3 bases: TGTGCCAGCAGTCTGCGGGAGGAGGACATTCAGTACTTC.

This clonotype was seen ten or more times. The rearrangement joins TRBV30 to TRBJ2-2; possible D gene TRBD2, 5 bases. The CDR3 length is 13 residues. Per the germline V gene, CDR1 is GTSNPN and CDR2 is SVGIG (reference sequence). Trimming cost V 0 bases and J 6 bases, with 8 bases left between them. The CDR3: CAWSVAVAGELFF. The CDR3 nucleotides read TGTGCCTGGAGTGTAGCGGTGGCCGGGGAGCTGTTTTTT.

For this clonotype: A much larger clone lies a single base off, so this may be a read error. CDR3 bases: TGCGCCCGCAGCCAAGAGACTAGCGGGGGCAAAGAGACCCAGTACTTC. This translates into CARSQETSGGKETQYF. The rearrangement joins TRBV4-1 to TRBJ2-5, with 12 bases matching TRBD2. The CDR3 loop spans 16 amino acids. Per germline, CDR1 MGHRA and CDR2 YSYEKL.

This sequence joins TRBV19 and TRBJ1-2, with D maybe TRBD1 (5 bases). The CDR3 covers 15 residues. The germline CDR1 and CDR2 sequences are LNHDA and SQIVND (reference sequence). V was trimmed by 4 bases and J by 1 base, leaving 13 bases between them. CDR3 region: CASSTGTYINYGYTF. CDR3 DNA sequence: TGTGCCAGTAGTACCGGGACTTACATTAACTATGGCTACACCTTC.

The table lists this clonotype with a few counts. The chain joins TRBV27 to TRBJ1-1; D is uncertain. V lost 6 bases, J lost 2 bases, and 25 bases lay in between. Germline V gene sequence: CDR1 MNHEY, CDR2 SMNVEV (reference sequence). The CDR3 sequence is 18 residues long. The CDR3 nucleotides are TGTGCCAGCAGAGAAACCCCACGCGGCCTTACTGGAAACACTGAAGCTTTCTTT. It codes for CASRETPRGLTGNTEAFF.

As for this clonotype: A much larger clone lies one base from this, so it may be a read error. This chain joins TRBV20-1 and TRBJ1-1; tentatively, D is TRBD1 (5 bases). The germline V and J ends were trimmed by 3 bases and 4 bases, with 9 bases remaining between them. The CDR3 length is 12 residues. The germline CDR1 and CDR2 sequences are DFQATT and SNEGSKA (reference sequence). CDR3 DNA sequence: TGCAGTGCTAGCCGGAGGGGCACTGAAGCTTTCTTT. This sequence encodes CSASRRGTEAFF.

A word on this clonotype: The junction differs from germline at one of its ends, possibly a read error. The chain is built from TRBV19 and TRBJ1-6; D is undetermined. Germline V CDR1 and CDR2: LNHDA, SQIVND (reference sequence). The CDR3 totals 18 residues. CDR3 amino acids: CAGSPDRAFRRDNSPLHF. The CDR3 DNA sequence: TGTGCCGGTAGTCCCGACCGGGCTTTTAGGAGAGATAATTCACCCCTCCACTTT.

The CDR3 loop reads CASSLVPGGFYEQYF. The CDR3 nucleotides read TGTGCCAGCAGCTTAGTTCCAGGGGGCTTCTACGAGCAGTACTTC. This sequence joins TRBV7-9 and TRBJ2-7; 8 nucleotides line up with TRBD1. CDR3 length: 15 residues. Germline assignment: CDR1 SEHNR and CDR2 FQNEAQ (reference sequence). With V trimmed by 1 base and J by 3 bases, 5 bases remained unmatched.

About this clonotype itself: This may stem from a read error, because a much larger clone lies one nucleotide away. The rearrangement links TRBV5-6 to TRBJ1-2; D is ambiguous. Germline V gene sequence: CDR1 SGHDT, CDR2 YYEEEE. The length of the CDR3 is 15 residues. CDR3 in amino acids: CASSLGQITNYGHTF. CDR3 sequence (DNA): TGTGCCAGCAGCTTGGGGCAGATAACTAACTATGGCCACACCTTC.

This sequence joins TRBV19 and TRBJ2-7; 9 nucleotides line up with TRBD1. CDR3 length: 16 amino acids. Trimming at V came to 6 bases and at J to 2 bases, leaving 11 bases not matched to a gene. From germline, CDR1 is LNHDA and CDR2 SQIVND (reference sequence). The CDR3 DNA follows: TGTGCCAGTAGCTACGCCGGGACAGGGAAGACCTACGAGCAGTACTTC. It specifies CASSYAGTGKTYEQYF. Variable domain in full (rest from reference TRBV19 and TRBJ2-7): DGGITQSPKYLFRKEGQNVTLSCEQNLNHDAMYWYRQDPGQGLRLIYYSQIVNDFQKGDIAEGYSVSREKKESFPLTVTSAQKNPTAFYLCASSYAGTGKTYEQYFGPGTRLTVT.

This clonotype was seen at least ten times. This rearrangement joins TRBV6-5 to TRBJ1-1; D may be TRBD1 (6 bases). V lost 2 bases, J lost 3 bases, and 13 bases lay in between. The CDR3 runs to 15 residues. Germline CDR1 MNHEY, CDR2 SVGAGI. The DNA for the CDR3 is TGTGCCAGCAGTTACGCCAGGGGAGCGGACACTGAAGCTTTCTTT. Its translation is CASSYARGADTEAFF.

V is TRBV27 and J is TRBJ1-6; D gene uncertain. The CDR3 contains 15 residues. V lost 0 bases to trimming and J lost 10 bases, with 13 bases between them. The germline V gene has CDR1 MNHEY and CDR2 SMNVEV (reference sequence). Written as DNA, the CDR3 is TGTGCCAGCAGTTTATCCTCCCATCCTAACTCACCCCTCCACTTT. Protein product: CASSLSSHPNSPLHF.

Regarding this clonotype: This may stem from a read error, because a much larger clone lies one nucleotide away. The V gene is TRBV5-1, the J gene TRBJ1-3; maybe TRBD1 (5 bases). This CDR3 contains 17 residues. Germline V gene data show CDR1 as SGHRS and CDR2 as YFSETQ. Trimming cost V 7 bases and J 4 bases, with 24 bases left between them. This CDR3 reads CASGPNRRGIGGNTIYF. The CDR3 DNA reads as TGCGCCAGCGGCCCAAATCGGCGGGGGATCGGAGGAAACACCATATATTTT.

This clonotype was detected many times. The chain has TRBV7-9 and TRBJ1-4; no clear D gene. The germline gives CDR1 SEHNR, CDR2 FQNEAQ (reference sequence). V shed 5 bases and J shed 7 bases, with 20 bases lying between them. This CDR3 region has 16 residues. CDR3 amino acids: CASSPSDGRWREKLFF. CDR3 DNA: TGTGCCAGCAGCCCTAGTGACGGGAGATGGCGTGAAAAACTGTTTTTT.

There are a few counts of this clonotype. One junction end disagrees with the germline gene, perhaps due to a read error. V is TRBV7-7 and J is TRBJ2-2, with 12 bases fitting TRBD2. CDR3 length: 16 amino acids. Germline CDR1 reads SSHAT; CDR2 reads FNYEAQ (reference sequence). The CDR3, as DNA: TGTGCTAGCAGCCAGACTAGCGGGAGCGGCACCGGGGAGCTGTTTTTT. This gives the protein CASSQTSGSGTGELFF.

In its sample, this clonotype was seen many times. The chain carries TRBV18 and TRBJ2-2; unclear D gene. Trimming removed 4 bases at V and 9 bases at J, with 9 bases between. Looked up from germline, CDR1 is KGHSH and CDR2 is LQKENI. The CDR3 covers 12 residues. Written as DNA, the CDR3 is TGTGCCAGCTCACAGGGAAGCCGGGAGCTGTTTTTT. This encodes CASSQGSRELFF.

The sample holds a few counts of this clonotype. This rearrangement joins TRBV6-1 to TRBJ2-7; D is uncertain. CDR1 and CDR2 from the germline V gene are MNHNS and SASEGT. CDR3 length: 16 residues. V lost 0 bases, J lost 0 bases, and 12 bases lay in between. The CDR3 DNA is TGTGCCAGCAGTGAAGCGGATTGGGCCTCCTCCTACGAGCAGTACTTC. Its protein product is CASSEADWASSYEQYF.

As concerns this clonotype: This may stem from a read error, because a much larger clone lies one nucleotide away. The chain couples TRBV5-1 to TRBJ2-7, with 11 bases that match TRBD2. Germline loops: CDR1 SGHRS, CDR2 YFSETQ. V dropped 4 bases and J dropped 0; count of bases not matched to a gene: 9. The CDR3 covers 17 residues. CDR3 loop: CASSLTSGGTSSYEQYF. The CDR3 bases are TGCGCCAGCAGCCTAACTAGCGGGGGAACTAGCTCCTACGAGCAGTACTTC.

V is TRBV9 and J is TRBJ2-1; D is perhaps TRBD2 (5 bases). The V and J ends lost 4 bases and 4 bases respectively, with 12 bases between them. CDR3 length: 14 amino acids. CDR1 is SGDLS, CDR2 YYNGEE, per germline. DNA for the CDR3: TGTGCCAGCAGCTCCCCCCCGGGGTACAATGAGCAGTTCTTC. Amino acid sequence: CASSSPPGYNEQFF.

This clonotype has ten or more counts. An end of the junction does not agree with germline; a read error may underlie this. This sequence joins TRBV4-3 and TRBJ2-7; 9 nucleotides match TRBD1. In germline, CDR1 is LGHNA, CDR2 YSLEER. CDR3 length: 14 amino acids. CDR3 region: CASSPGQGMYEQYF. DNA for the CDR3: TGCGCCAGTAGCCCGGGACAGGGAATGTACGAGCAGTACTTC.

Points on this clonotype: The junction and the germline gene differ at one end; a read error may be behind it. The genes are TRBV4-1 and TRBJ2-7; D ambiguous. CDR3 length: 14 amino acids. CDR1 is MGHRA, CDR2 YSYEKL, per germline. CDR3 loop: CASSQLLGLYVQYF. CDR3 nucleotides: TGCGCCAGCAGCCAACTATTGGGCCTCTACGTGCAGTACTTC.

The table lists this clonotype with a few counts. This rearrangement joins TRBV11-2 to TRBJ2-2; D is uncertain. There are 15 residues in the CDR3. Trimming removed 1 base at V and 2 bases at J, with 8 bases between. Per germline, CDR1 SGHAT and CDR2 FQNNGV. The CDR3 loop reads CASSLGQTNTGELFF. The DNA for the CDR3 is TGTGCCAGCAGCTTAGGGCAGACTAACACCGGGGAGCTGTTTTTT.

Turning to this clonotype: It may be a read error: a sequence one base away is much more abundant. V gene TRBV7-9 combines with J gene TRBJ2-1; either TRBD1 or TRBD2 may fit D (5 bases each). The germline V gene encodes CDR1 SEHNR and CDR2 FQNEAQ (reference sequence). The CDR3 has 15 residues. CDR3 sequence reads: CVSSKSGTEVPEQFF. The CDR3 DNA reads as TGTGTCAGCAGCAAATCCGGGACCGAAGTCCCTGAGCAGTTCTTC.

Concerning this clonotype: It may be a read error: a sequence one base away is much more abundant. V is TRBV30 and J is TRBJ2-2; D gene ambiguous. Looked up from germline, CDR1 is GTSNPN and CDR2 is SVGIG (reference sequence). Trimming shortened V by 2 bases and J by 1 base, and 11 bases separated the two germline ends. There are 15 residues in the CDR3. This CDR3 reads CAWSLPPGNTGELFF. As DNA, the CDR3 is TGTGCCTGGAGTCTCCCCCCCGGGAACACCGGGGAGCTGTTTTTT.

The chain joins TRBV10-3 to TRBJ2-3; D possibly corresponds to TRBD2 (6 bases). V gave up 2 bases and J gave up 1 base, with 10 bases separating them. Germline lookup yields CDR1 ENHRY and CDR2 SYGVKD. This CDR3 region has 15 residues. DNA of the CDR3: TGTGCCATCAGTGAGATGGTAGCGGGCACAGATACGCAGTATTTT. Its protein is CAISEMVAGTDTQYF.

This clonotype has just a few counts. The rearrangement links TRBV19 to TRBJ1-5; 7 bases agree with TRBD1. The germline V gene encodes CDR1 LNHDA and CDR2 SQIVND (reference sequence). J was trimmed by 1 base and V by 1 base; bases with no gene match: 1. The CDR3 covers 15 residues. The CDR3 loop is CASSIVGQSNQPQHF. CDR3 bases: TGTGCCAGTAGTATAGTGGGACAGAGCAATCAGCCCCAGCATTTT.

There are many counts of this clonotype. The chain links TRBV4-1 to TRBJ1-1; D may be TRBD1 (5 bases). This CDR3 is built from 15 residues. Per germline, CDR1 MGHRA and CDR2 YSYEKL. The V and J ends lost 0 bases and 4 bases respectively, with 12 bases between them. The DNA of the CDR3 is TGCGCCAGCAGCCAAGATCTGGGGGTGAGCACTGAAGCTTTCTTT. It yields the protein CASSQDLGVSTEAFF.

This chain links TRBV4-1 with TRBJ1-1, with unresolved D. Deletions cut 1 base from V and 0 bases from J, with 15 bases between. CDR1 and CDR2 from the germline V gene are MGHRA and YSYEKL. This CDR3 comprises 17 residues. The CDR3 nucleotides are TGCGCCAGCAGCCAAGTAGTATCAGGAGAATTGAACACTGAAGCTTTCTTT. It codes for CASSQVVSGELNTEAFF.

The chain couples TRBV29-1 to TRBJ1-2, with a tentative D call TRBD1 (6 bases). This CDR3 has 13 amino acids. The germline V gene has CDR1 SQVTM and CDR2 ANQGSEA. The V and J ends lost 7 bases and 7 bases respectively, with 19 bases between them. Here the CDR3 reads CSAIGTGLSGYTF. The CDR3 nucleotides are TGCAGCGCTATCGGTACAGGGTTGAGTGGCTACACCTTC.

This clonotype was seen ten or more times. This chain uses TRBV5-1 with TRBJ2-7; TRBD1 matches 7 bases. V was pared by 0 bases and J by 6 bases, with 12 bases of the junction left unmatched. Germline-derived CDR1 and CDR2 are SGHRS and YFSETQ. The CDR3 spans 16 residues. This CDR3 is CASSLDPTGSGFEQYF. The CDR3 DNA follows: TGCGCCAGCAGCTTGGATCCGACAGGGAGTGGGTTCGAGCAGTACTTC.